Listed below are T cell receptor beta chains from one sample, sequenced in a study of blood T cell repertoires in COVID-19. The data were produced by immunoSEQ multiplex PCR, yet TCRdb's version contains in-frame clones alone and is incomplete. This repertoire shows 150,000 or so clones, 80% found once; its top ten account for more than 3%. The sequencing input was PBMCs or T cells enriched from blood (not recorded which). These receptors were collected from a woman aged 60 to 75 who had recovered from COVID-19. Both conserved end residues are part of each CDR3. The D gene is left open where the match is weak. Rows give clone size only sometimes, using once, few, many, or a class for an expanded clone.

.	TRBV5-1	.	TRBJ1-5	TGCGCCAGCAGCTTGGAAGGGGAGGGCAATCAGCCCCAGCATTTT	CASSLEGEGNQPQHF
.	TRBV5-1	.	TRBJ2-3	TGCGCCAGCAGCTTGCCGGGGGGCCCAGATACGCAGTATTTT	CASSLPGGPDTQYF
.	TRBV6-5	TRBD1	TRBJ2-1	TGTGCCAGCAAGGGACAGGGGCCTTACAATGAGCAGTTCTTC	CASKGQGPYNEQFF
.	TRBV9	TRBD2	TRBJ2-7	TGTGCCAGCAGCCCTCATAGCGGGACTCCCTACGAGCAGTACTTC	CASSPHSGTPYEQYF
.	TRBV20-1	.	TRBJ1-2	TGCAGTGCTAGTGAGGGGCCTAACTATGGCTACACCTTC	CSASEGPNYGYTF
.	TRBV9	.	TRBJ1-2	TGTGCCAGCAGCGTAGAGTCGGGGAGTAGGGGCTACACCTTC	CASSVESGSRGYTF
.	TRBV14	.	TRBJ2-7	TGTGCCAGCAGCCAAGGCAGGGTTACTTCCTACGAGCAGTACTTC	CASSQGRVTSYEQYF
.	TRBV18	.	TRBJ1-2	TGTGCCAGCTCACCCCGACTGGAGCAGACCGATGGCTACACCTTC	CASSPRLEQTDGYTF
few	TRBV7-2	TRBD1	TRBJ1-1	TGTGCCAGCAGCTTAGACAGGGGGCAGTTGAACACTGAAGCTTTCTTT	CASSLDRGQLNTEAFF
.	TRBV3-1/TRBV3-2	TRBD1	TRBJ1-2	TGTGCCAGCAGACGTGGACAGGGGCTTGGCTACACCTTC	CASRRGQGLGYTF
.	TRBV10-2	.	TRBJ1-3	TGCGCCAGCCGGAGCGCGTACACCATATATTTT	CASRSAYTIYF
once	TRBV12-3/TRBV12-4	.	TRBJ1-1	TGTGCCAGCAGTTTGGGCAGCCTCACTGAAGCTTTCTTT	CASSLGSLTEAFF
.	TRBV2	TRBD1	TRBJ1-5	TGTGCCAGCAGTGCGGAGGGGGCAGCCAATCAGCCCCAGCATTTT	CASSAEGAANQPQHF
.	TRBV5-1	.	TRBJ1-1	TGCGCCAGCAGCTTGGTCAGGGGCACTGAAGCTTTCTTT	CASSLVRGTEAFF
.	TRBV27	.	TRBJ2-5	TGTGCCAGCAGTTTAAAGCCTTCCGGAGCTGGAGAGACCCAGTACTTC	CASSLKPSGAGETQYF
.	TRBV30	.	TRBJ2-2	TGTGCCTGGGCGAGAAAACCTAACACCGGGGAGCTGTTTTTT	CAWARKPNTGELFF
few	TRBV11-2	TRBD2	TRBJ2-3	TGTGCCAGCAGCTTGGAAGCGGGGGACCCAGATACGCAGTATTTT	CASSLEAGDPDTQYF
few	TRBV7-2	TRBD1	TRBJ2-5	TGTGCCAGCAACAGGGGGGAACAAGAGACCCAGTACTTC	CASNRGEQETQYF
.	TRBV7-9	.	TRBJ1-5	TGTGCCAGCAGTAGCCCCGGGACAAATAGCAATCAGCCCCAGCATTTT	CASSSPGTNSNQPQHF
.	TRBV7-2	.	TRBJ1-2	TGTGCCAGCAGCTTAGCGCGTCCTTATGGCTACACCTTC	CASSLARPYGYTF
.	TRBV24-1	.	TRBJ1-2	TGTGCCACCAGTGATTCCCATTTTTACTATGGCTACACCTTC	CATSDSHFYYGYTF
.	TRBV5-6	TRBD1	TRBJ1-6	TGTGCCAGCAGCTCGGTAACAGGGGGATATAATTCACCCCTCCACTTT	CASSSVTGGYNSPLHF
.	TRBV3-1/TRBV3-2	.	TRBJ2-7	TGTGCCAGCAGCCAGGACACCCTTCGCGAGCAGTACTTC	CASSQDTLREQYF
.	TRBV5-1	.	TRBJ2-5	TGCGCCAGCAGGGCGGCGGTTGCGGCAAAAGAGACCCAGTACTTC	CASRAAVAAKETQYF
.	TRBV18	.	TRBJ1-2	TGTGCCAGCTCACCGACCACTCAGGGGCGCATGAACTATGGCTACACCTTC	CASSPTTQGRMNYGYTF
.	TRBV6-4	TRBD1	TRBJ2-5	TGTGCCAGCAGTGAACAGGGGGGAGAGACCCAGTACTTC	CASSEQGGETQYF
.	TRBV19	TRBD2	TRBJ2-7	TGTGCCAGTAGAGAGCGGGGGGGCCTTTACGAGCAGTACTTC	CASRERGGLYEQYF
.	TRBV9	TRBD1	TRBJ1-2	TGTGCCAGCAGCGTAGCTGGGGGGGGTTACGGGACAGGGACCGGTGGCTACACCTTC	CASSVAGGGYGTGTGGYTF
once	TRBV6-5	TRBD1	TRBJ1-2	TGTGCCAGCAGTTCGACAGGGGACCATGGCTACACCTTC	CASSSTGDHGYTF
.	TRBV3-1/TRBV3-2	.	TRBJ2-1	TGTGCCAGCAGCCAAGCAGGGTCCCATGAGCAGTTCTTC	CASSQAGSHEQFF
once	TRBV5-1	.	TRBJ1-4	TGCGCCAGCGGAGAGGGGGCAACTAATGAAAAACTGTTTTTT	CASGEGATNEKLFF
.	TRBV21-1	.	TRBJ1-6	TGTGCCAGCAGCAAAGCGGGGAGTAAGAATTCACCCCTCCACTTT	CASSKAGSKNSPLHF
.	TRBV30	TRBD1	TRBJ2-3	TGTGCCTGGAGTGTAGGGGGCACATACACAGATACGCAGTATTTT	CAWSVGGTYTDTQYF
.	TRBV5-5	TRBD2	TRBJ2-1	TGTGCCAGCAGCTTGGGACTAGCGGTCTACAATGAGCAGTTCTTC	CASSLGLAVYNEQFF
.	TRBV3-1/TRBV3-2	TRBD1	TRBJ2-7	TGTGCCAGCAGCCCGAAGGACAGGTTCTACGAGCAGTACTTC	CASSPKDRFYEQYF
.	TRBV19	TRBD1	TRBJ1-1	TGTGCCAGTAGAGACAGGGGGTTCACTGAAGCTTTCTTT	CASRDRGFTEAFF
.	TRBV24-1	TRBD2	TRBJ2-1	TGTGCCACCAGTGATGTCGCTAGCGGGGGGGCTTCCTACAATGAGCAGTTCTTC	CATSDVASGGASYNEQFF
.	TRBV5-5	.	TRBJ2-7	TGTGCCAGCAGACTAACAGGGTTTAGGGACACGGAGTACTTC	CASRLTGFRDTEYF
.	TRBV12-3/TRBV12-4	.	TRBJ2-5	TGTGCCAGCCCCAGTCGCACAGAGACCCAGTACTTC	CASPSRTETQYF
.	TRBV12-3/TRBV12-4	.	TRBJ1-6	TGTGCCAGCAGTTTGTCAGGAAATTCACCCCTCCACTTT	CASSLSGNSPLHF
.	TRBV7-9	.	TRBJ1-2	TGTGCCAGCAGCTTAGCCGGGGGGCTAAATGGCTACACCTTC	CASSLAGGLNGYTF
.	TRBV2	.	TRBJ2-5	TGTGCCAGCAGTGAAATTTCGACTAGGTTACAAGAGACCCAGTACTTC	CASSEISTRLQETQYF
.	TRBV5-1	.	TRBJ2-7	TGCGCCAGCAGCTTGGGCTACTACGAGCAGTACTTC	CASSLGYYEQYF
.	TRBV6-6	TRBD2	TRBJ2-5	TGTGCCAGCAGAAACACCGGGGGGGGCCAAGAGACCCAGTACTTC	CASRNTGGGQETQYF
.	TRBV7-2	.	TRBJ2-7	TGTGCCAGCTCCACCCACGCTCGGGGGGCAAAGCAGTACTTC	CASSTHARGAKQYF
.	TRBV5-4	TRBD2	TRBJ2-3	TGTGCCAGCAGCCAGAGACTAGCTGGGGAGGGGGATACGCAGTATTTT	CASSQRLAGEGDTQYF
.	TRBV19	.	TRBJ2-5	TGTGCCAGTAGTTCGGCAGGGTCTACCCAGTACTTC	CASSSAGSTQYF
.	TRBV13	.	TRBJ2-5	TGTGCCAGCAGCTCTGGGGGGAGGTACCAAGAGACCCAGTACTTC	CASSSGGRYQETQYF
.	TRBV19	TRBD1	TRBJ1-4	TGTGCCAGTAGTATTTTGGACAGGGGCGGAAAACTGTTTTTT	CASSILDRGGKLFF
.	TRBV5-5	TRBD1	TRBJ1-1	TGTGCCAGCAGCTCCGGGACAGGGGCCGGCGTCACTGAAGCTTTCTTT	CASSSGTGAGVTEAFF
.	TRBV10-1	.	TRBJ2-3	TGCGCCAGCAGTGAGGATCGGGGCACAGATACGCAGTATTTT	CASSEDRGTDTQYF
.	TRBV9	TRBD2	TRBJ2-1	TGTGCCAGCAGCGCCGGGACTAGCGGATACAATGAGCAGTTCTTC	CASSAGTSGYNEQFF
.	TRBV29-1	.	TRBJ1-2	TGCAGCTCGCGTGTATCCATGCCGGAGGGCTACACCTTC	CSSRVSMPEGYTF
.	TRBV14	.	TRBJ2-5	TGTGCCAGCAGCCCCCTCACAGAGGGAGAGACCCAGTACTTC	CASSPLTEGETQYF